This T cell receptor (beta chain) is from a study of CD8 T cells in ankylosing spondylitis. The CDR3 consists of 15 residues. CDR1 and CDR2 (germline): SGHRS, YFSETQ. V gave up 9 bases and J gave up 1 base, with 19 bases separating them. Ten or more counts support this clonotype. Antigen unknown. Overall study findings and caveats: Certain motif variants had earlier appeared in reactive arthritis synovial fluid and blood. Disease-associated clones were CD8+ and fairly uncommon in peripheral blood. Apparently characteristic of ankylosing spondylitis blood was a TCR beta motif (about 8 highly homologous variants).

It was by quantitative 5'-RACE with molecular barcodes that TCR beta libraries were made. TCRdb reprocessed the 5' RACE reads with MiXCR, giving one entry per CDR3 protein. The table has about 130,000 distinct CDR3 sequences, about 7% seen once. The material sequenced was blood, either unsorted or a sorted T cell fraction (not recorded which). The chain uses TRBV5-1 and TRBJ2-5; possible D gene TRBD2, 5 bases. This sequence originates from a male donor with ankylosing spondylitis or in good health (not recorded which). This CDR3 reads CATSRGIASQETQYF. For the CDR3, the DNA is TGCGCCACCTCTCGGGGAATAGCGTCCCAAGAGACCCAGTACTTC.